This TCR beta chain was sequenced for a study of shared T cell receptors in the human thymus. The assay was immunoSEQ multiplex PCR, and TCRdb's table has in-frame clones only and misses some. The data contain roughly 550,000 clones, 78% of them singletons. V lost 3 bases to trimming and J lost 7 bases; unmatched junction nucleotides: 9. The CDR3 extends over 14 amino acids. Germline CDR1 is SGHDN and CDR2 is FVKESK. This sample was shared with a second study, whose subject was human thymus T cells.

The chain employs TRBV14 and TRBJ2-7; TRBD2 matches 7 bases. The sequence was obtained from a boy under three years old with a congenital heart defect. The sample taken for sequencing was thymocytes. The CDR3 here is CASSQARGVVEQYF. CDR3 nucleotides: TGTGCCAGCAGCCAGGCCCGGGGGGTGGTTGAGCAGTACTTC.